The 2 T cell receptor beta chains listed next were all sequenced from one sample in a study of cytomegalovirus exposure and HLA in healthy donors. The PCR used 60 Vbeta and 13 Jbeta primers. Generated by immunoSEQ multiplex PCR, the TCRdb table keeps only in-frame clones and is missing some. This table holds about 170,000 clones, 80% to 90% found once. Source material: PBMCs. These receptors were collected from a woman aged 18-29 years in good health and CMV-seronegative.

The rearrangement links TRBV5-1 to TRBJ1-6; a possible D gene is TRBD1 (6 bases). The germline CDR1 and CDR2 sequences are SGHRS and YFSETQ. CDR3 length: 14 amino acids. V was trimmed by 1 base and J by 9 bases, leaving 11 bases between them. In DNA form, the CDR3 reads TGCGCCAGCAGCTTGTTGCAGGGGAGTTCACCCCTCCACTTT. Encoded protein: CASSLLQGSSPLHF.

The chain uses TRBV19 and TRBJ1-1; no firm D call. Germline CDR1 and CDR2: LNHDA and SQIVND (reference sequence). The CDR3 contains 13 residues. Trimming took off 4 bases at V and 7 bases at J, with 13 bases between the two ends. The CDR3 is CASSTRESREAFF. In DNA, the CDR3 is TGTGCCAGTAGTACGAGGGAAAGCCGTGAAGCTTTCTTT.